These 29 T cell receptor beta chains originate from one sample sequenced in a study of blood T cell repertoires in COVID-19. Using immunoSEQ multiplex PCR, the repertoire was profiled, and TCRdb retains in-frame clones only, with some absent. The sample holds fewer than 150,000 clones; around nine tenths are singletons and the top ten take around 5%. The sequenced material came from peripheral blood. All receptors come from a human donor in a cohort sampled during active COVID-19.

This chain joins TRBV11-2 and TRBJ1-4; possible D gene TRBD1, 6 bases. CDR3 length: 17 amino acids. Germline CDR1 reads SGHAT; CDR2 reads FQNNGV. With 3 bases removed from V and 1 base from J, the gap between germline ends came to 15 bases. The CDR3 DNA follows: TGTGCCAGCAGCTTGGGAGAACGAGGGGGAACTAATGAAAAACTGTTTTTT. Its translation is CASSLGERGGTNEKLFF.

The rearrangement joins TRBV30 to TRBJ2-3, with D possibly matching TRBD2 (6 bases). This CDR3 comprises 12 residues. Germline values: CDR1 GTSNPN, CDR2 SVGIG (reference sequence). The V and J ends lost 4 bases and 5 bases respectively, with 10 bases between them. The CDR3 spells CAWNGGVDTQYF. The CDR3 DNA reads as TGTGCCTGGAACGGGGGTGTAGATACGCAGTATTTT. The full variable domain, rest sourced from reference TRBV30 and TRBJ2-3, is SQTIHQWPATLVQPVGSPLSLECTVEGTSNPNLYWYRQAAGRGLQLLFYSVGIGQISSEVPQNLSASRPQDRQFILSSKKLLLSDSGFYLCAWNGGVDTQYFGPGTRLTVL.

The V and J genes are TRBV7-9 and TRBJ2-3, with 13 positions matching TRBD2. This CDR3 comprises 16 residues. V dropped 5 bases and J dropped 5; count of bases not matched to a gene: 7. Germline V gives CDR1 SEHNR, CDR2 FQNEAQ (reference sequence). The CDR3 protein is CASSHGLAGEVDTQYF. The CDR3 region has the DNA TGTGCCAGCAGCCACGGACTAGCGGGAGAGGTAGATACGCAGTATTTT. The full variable domain, completed using reference TRBV7-9 and TRBJ2-3, is DTGVSQNPRHKITKRGQNVTFRCDPISEHNRLYWYRQTLGQGPEFLTYFQNEAQLEKSRLLSDRFSAERPKGSFSTLEIQRTEQGDSAMYLCASSHGLAGEVDTQYFGPGTRLTVL.

Notes on this clone: Other nucleotide sequences from this sample produce the same CDR3. This rearrangement joins TRBV27 to TRBJ2-7, with D maybe TRBD2 (6 bases). Germline V gene lookup returns CDR1 MNHEY and CDR2 SMNVEV (reference sequence). The germline V and J ends were trimmed by 4 bases and 2 bases, with 9 bases remaining between them. This CDR3 is 13 amino acids long. This CDR3 reads CASSSGLAYEQYF. Written as DNA, the CDR3 is TGTGCCAGCAGTTCGGGACTCGCCTACGAGCAGTACTTC.

V and J are TRBV2 and TRBJ2-7; TRBD2 matches 10 bases. Trimming at V came to 4 bases and at J to 4 bases, leaving 4 bases not matched to a gene. Germline assignment: CDR1 SNHLY and CDR2 FYNNEI. This CDR3 contains 14 residues. The CDR3 DNA is TGTGCCAGCAGTGGGACTAGCGGTTTATACGAGCAGTACTTC. Protein sequence: CASSGTSGLYEQYF.

The chain has TRBV5-1 and TRBJ1-1; D is unresolved. Germline loops: CDR1 SGHRS, CDR2 YFSETQ. CDR3 size: 15 residues. V was pared by 2 bases and J by 3 bases, with 14 bases between. The CDR3 DNA is TGCGCCAGCAGCTTCACCCCCCGGGAGGACACTGAAGCTTTCTTT. It is translated as CASSFTPREDTEAFF.

This clone was detected only a few times. The chain combines TRBV4-2 with TRBJ2-1, with TRBD2 as a possible D gene (6 bases). Per the germline V gene, CDR1 is LGHNA and CDR2 is YNFKEQ. V was clipped by 1 base and J by 4 bases, with 17 bases between them. The CDR3 totals 17 residues. This CDR3 reads CASSQGSGGGLYNEQFF. Written as DNA, the CDR3 is TGTGCCAGCAGCCAAGGTTCCGGGGGAGGTCTATACAATGAGCAGTTCTTC.

The CDR3 DNA is TGTGCCAGCAGAGGGACAGAACGGAACACTGAAGCTTTCTTT. Its protein is CASRGTERNTEAFF. The rearrangement links TRBV5-4 to TRBJ1-1; TRBD1 agrees at 7 bases. The V gene's germline CDR1 is SGHNT and CDR2 YYREEE (reference sequence). The CDR3 contains 14 residues. Trimming took 5 bases from V and 1 from J; bases not matched to a gene: 5. Based on the CDR3 plus reference TRBV5-4 and TRBJ1-1, the full variable domain is ETGVTQSPTHLIKTRGQQVTLRCSSQSGHNTVSWYQQALGQGPQFIFQYYREEENGRGNFPPRFSGLQFPNYSSELNVNALELDDSALYLCASRGTERNTEAFFGQGTRLTVV.

The chain is built from TRBV3-1 (or the pseudogene TRBV3-2) and TRBJ2-1; D is ambiguous. The CDR3 length is 15 residues. Germline CDR1 LGHDT, CDR2 YNNKEL (reference sequence). Trimming pared 0 bases from V and 6 bases from J, leaving 12 bases between. The CDR3 nucleotides read TGTGCCAGCAGCCAAGACGCAGGTATAGGCAATGAGCAGTTCTTC. It specifies CASSQDAGIGNEQFF.

This clone was detected once. The chain recombines TRBV5-5 with TRBJ2-3; TRBD2 aligns across 8 bases. Germline V gene sequence: CDR1 SGHKS, CDR2 YYEKEE (reference sequence). V shed 10 bases, J shed 3 bases, and the junction held 7 bases outside the gene matches. The CDR3 has 13 residues. The CDR3 loop is CASRRGATDTQYF. CDR3 DNA sequence: TGTGCCTCCCGGCGGGGGGCAACAGATACGCAGTATTTT.

This clone has just a few counts. This chain joins TRBV5-1 and TRBJ2-7; D is unresolved. The germline V gene has CDR1 SGHRS and CDR2 YFSETQ. V lost 2 bases, J lost 0 bases, and 6 bases lay in between. The CDR3 contains 13 residues. The CDR3 loop is CASSFDISYEQYF. The CDR3 DNA follows: TGCGCCAGCAGCTTTGACATCTCCTACGAGCAGTACTTC.

The chain joins TRBV7-9 to TRBJ1-5; TRBD1 might be the D (6 bases). This CDR3 has 14 amino acids. Deletions cut 5 bases from V and 4 bases from J, with 12 bases between. Germline V CDR1 and CDR2: SEHNR, FQNEAQ (reference sequence). The CDR3: CASSPQDSNQPQHF. CDR3 DNA: TGTGCCAGCAGCCCACAGGACAGTAATCAGCCCCAGCATTTT.

This chain links TRBV6-2 or TRBV6-3 with TRBJ2-7; D uncertain. The germline V and J ends were trimmed by 2 bases and 3 bases, with 8 bases remaining between them. This CDR3 contains 13 residues. Germline V gives CDR1 MNHEY, CDR2 SVGEGT. The CDR3 loop is CASSYGSFYEQYF. The CDR3 DNA sequence: TGTGCCAGCAGTTACGGCAGTTTCTACGAGCAGTACTTC.

The rearrangement joins TRBV7-2 to TRBJ1-2; 7 nucleotides line up with TRBD1. Germline trimming cut 5 bases from V and 0 bases from J; bases unmatched to any gene: 12. CDR3 length: 17 amino acids. Germline CDR1 SGHTA, CDR2 FQGNSA. The CDR3 loop reads CASSPWPPTGANYGYTF. CDR3 DNA: TGTGCCAGCAGCCCATGGCCCCCCACAGGGGCTAACTATGGCTACACCTTC.

The count of this clone is one. Written as DNA, the CDR3 is TGTGCCAGCTCCCCCGGGGGGGCTATCTCAGATACGCAGTATTTT. Its protein product is CASSPGGAISDTQYF. The chain combines TRBV18 with TRBJ2-3, with 8 bases that match TRBD2. The CDR3 is made up of 15 amino acids. Germline-derived CDR1 and CDR2 are KGHSH and LQKENI. V lost 6 bases to trimming and J lost 4 bases; unmatched junction nucleotides: 9.

The V call is TRBV12-3 or TRBV12-4, the J call TRBJ1-2, with unresolved D. Trimming pared 3 bases from V and 3 bases from J, leaving 5 bases between. The CDR3 has 12 residues. The CDR3 bases are TGTGCCAGCAGTTTGGACTACTATGGCTACACCTTC. Translated, it gives CASSLDYYGYTF.

This chain joins TRBV10-3 and TRBJ2-1; 9 bases are shared with TRBD2. The CDR3 runs to 13 residues. Per the germline V gene, CDR1 is ENHRY and CDR2 is SYGVKD. V was clipped by 8 bases and J by 6 bases; unmatched bases: 5. The CDR3 spells CAIGIAGVNEQFF. CDR3 sequence (DNA): TGTGCCATCGGAATAGCGGGAGTCAATGAGCAGTTCTTC.

This chain joins TRBV7-3 and TRBJ2-3; 7 nucleotides align to TRBD2. This CDR3 region has 18 residues. The junction had 10 bases not matched to a gene; V was cut back by 0 bases and J by 1 base. Germline V gene lookup returns CDR1 SGHTA and CDR2 FQGTGA. The CDR3 sequence is CASSLTSSGGGGTDTQYF. The CDR3, as DNA: TGTGCCAGCAGCTTAACGTCTAGCGGAGGTGGAGGCACAGATACGCAGTATTTT.

This clone has a single count. The V gene is TRBV5-1, the J gene TRBJ2-3; D is perhaps TRBD1 (6 bases). Deletions cut 0 bases from V and 2 bases from J, with 13 bases between. Germline-derived CDR1 and CDR2 are SGHRS and YFSETQ. CDR3 length: 16 amino acids. CDR3 bases: TGCGCCAGCAGCTTGGGGGGGCCTCCCTCCACAGATACGCAGTATTTT. Translating it yields CASSLGGPPSTDTQYF.

The rearrangement joins TRBV5-1 to TRBJ2-5; a weak D match, TRBD1 (5 bases). Trimming removed 1 base from V and 4 bases from J, with 11 bases in between. The CDR3 spans 14 residues. The V gene's germline CDR1 is SGHRS and CDR2 YFSETQ. CDR3 in amino acids: CASSLLQGGETQYF. Written as DNA, the CDR3 is TGCGCCAGCAGCTTGTTGCAGGGCGGAGAGACCCAGTACTTC. Full variable domain (missing parts from reference TRBV5-1 and TRBJ2-5): KAGVTQTPRYLIKTRGQQVTLSCSPISGHRSVSWYQQTPGQGLQFLFEYFSETQRNKGNFPGRFSGRQFSNSRSEMNVSTLELGDSALYLCASSLLQGGETQYFGPGTRLLVL.

This chain links TRBV6-4 with TRBJ1-2; 8 bases are a match to TRBD1. The V segment lost 2 bases and the J segment 4 bases; nucleotides outside the gene matches: 0. CDR3 size: 13 residues. Germline CDR1 reads MRHNA; CDR2 reads SNTAGT. This CDR3 is CASSDTGGYGYTF. The CDR3 nucleotides read TGTGCCAGCAGTGACACAGGGGGCTATGGCTACACCTTC.

This chain uses TRBV7-9 with TRBJ2-1; D gene ambiguous. CDR1 and CDR2 from the germline V gene are SEHNR and FQNEAQ (reference sequence). Trimming stripped 5 bases from V and 3 bases from J, with 14 bases between. The CDR3 has 15 amino acids. CDR3 bases: TGTGCCAGCAGCCACAGATCGTCAAGCTACAATGAGCAGTTCTTC. Its translation is CASSHRSSSYNEQFF.

V and J are TRBV7-9 and TRBJ2-7; TRBD1 aligns across 9 bases. The CDR3 covers 15 residues. J gave up 2 bases and V 5 bases, and 7 bases lay outside the gene matches. In germline, CDR1 is SEHNR, CDR2 FQNEAQ (reference sequence). The CDR3 spells CASSNTGTGTYEQYF. In DNA form, the CDR3 reads TGTGCCAGCAGCAACACCGGGACAGGGACCTACGAGCAGTACTTC. Looking up the rest from reference TRBV7-9 and TRBJ2-7 gives the full variable domain: DTGVSQNPRHKITKRGQNVTFRCDPISEHNRLYWYRQTLGQGPEFLTYFQNEAQLEKSRLLSDRFSAERPKGSFSTLEIQRTEQGDSAMYLCASSNTGTGTYEQYFGPGTRLTVT.

The V and J genes are TRBV18 and TRBJ2-1; D remains unclear. The germline CDR1 and CDR2 sequences are KGHSH and LQKENI. This CDR3 region has 16 residues. V was cut by 4 bases and J by 0 bases, with 13 bases left in between. The CDR3 here is CASSQTVTFSYNEQFF. CDR3 in DNA: TGTGCCAGCTCACAAACAGTTACCTTCTCCTACAATGAGCAGTTCTTC.

The count of this clone is one. This sequence joins TRBV28 and TRBJ2-7; 7 nucleotides match TRBD1. The CDR3 totals 12 residues. J lost 7 bases, V lost 6 bases, and 6 bases had no gene match. Germline lookup yields CDR1 MDHEN and CDR2 SYDVKM. The CDR3 protein is CASRHRGREQYF. The DNA of the CDR3 is TGTGCCAGCAGGCACAGGGGACGGGAGCAGTACTTC. Together with reference TRBV28 and TRBJ2-7, the CDR3 gives the full variable domain: DVKVTQSSRYLVKRTGEKVFLECVQDMDHENMFWYRQDPGLGLRLIYFSYDVKMKEKGDIPEGYSVSREKKERFSLILESASTNQTSMYLCASRHRGREQYFGPGTRLTVT.

The rearrangement links TRBV7-3 to TRBJ2-2; 8 bases are a match to TRBD2. With V trimmed by 1 base and J by 5 bases, 9 bases remained unmatched. Germline loops: CDR1 SGHTA, CDR2 FQGTGA. This CDR3 comprises 17 residues. CDR3 protein: CASSLKDTSGGTGELFF. The CDR3 DNA follows: TGTGCCAGCAGCTTAAAGGATACTAGCGGAGGGACCGGGGAGCTGTTTTTT.

V usage is TRBV28 and J usage is TRBJ1-6; 9 nucleotides align to TRBD1. Germline-derived CDR1 and CDR2 are MDHEN and SYDVKM. This CDR3 spans 15 amino acids. Unmatched junction bases numbered 4, after V lost 5 bases and J lost 5 bases. The CDR3 spells CASSRGQGDNSPLHF. Written as DNA, the CDR3 is TGTGCCAGCAGTAGGGGACAGGGTGATAATTCACCCCTCCACTTT.

The chain links TRBV27 to TRBJ2-7; the match to TRBD1 covers 8 bases. The CDR3 is 18 residues long. Germline assignment: CDR1 MNHEY and CDR2 SMNVEV (reference sequence). Trimming removed 1 base from V and 5 bases from J; junction bases left unmatched: 16. CDR3 loop: CASSLWPPGQTGVDEQYF. The DNA for the CDR3 is TGTGCCAGCAGTTTATGGCCACCGGGGCAGACAGGGGTGGACGAGCAGTACTTC.

This chain connects TRBV7-8 to TRBJ2-2, with 8 bases aligning to TRBD2. Germline V gene lookup returns CDR1 SGHVS and CDR2 FQNEAQ. Losses at the gene ends were 6 bases for V and 5 bases for J; bases not matched to a gene: 14. This CDR3 has 17 residues. This CDR3 reads CASSPVRLLAGTGELFF. For the CDR3, the DNA is TGTGCCAGCAGTCCAGTGAGGTTATTAGCGGGAACCGGGGAGCTGTTTTTT.